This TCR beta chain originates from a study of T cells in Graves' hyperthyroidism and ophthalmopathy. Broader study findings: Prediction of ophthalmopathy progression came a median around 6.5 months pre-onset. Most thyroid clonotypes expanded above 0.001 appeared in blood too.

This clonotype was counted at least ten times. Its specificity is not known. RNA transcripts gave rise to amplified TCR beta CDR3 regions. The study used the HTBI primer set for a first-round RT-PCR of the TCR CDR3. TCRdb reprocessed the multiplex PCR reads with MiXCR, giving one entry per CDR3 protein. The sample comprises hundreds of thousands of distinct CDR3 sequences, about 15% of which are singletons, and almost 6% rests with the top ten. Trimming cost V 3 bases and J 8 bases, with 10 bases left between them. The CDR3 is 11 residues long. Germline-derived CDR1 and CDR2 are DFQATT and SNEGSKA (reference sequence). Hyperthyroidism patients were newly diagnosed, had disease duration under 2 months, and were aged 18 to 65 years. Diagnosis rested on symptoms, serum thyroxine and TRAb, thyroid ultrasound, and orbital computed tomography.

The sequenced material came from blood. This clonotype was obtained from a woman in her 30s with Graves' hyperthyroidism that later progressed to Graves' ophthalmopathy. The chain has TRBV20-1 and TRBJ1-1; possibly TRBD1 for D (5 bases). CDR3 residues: CSARGQFEAFF. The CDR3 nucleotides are TGCAGTGCTAGGGGGCAATTCGAAGCTTTCTTT.